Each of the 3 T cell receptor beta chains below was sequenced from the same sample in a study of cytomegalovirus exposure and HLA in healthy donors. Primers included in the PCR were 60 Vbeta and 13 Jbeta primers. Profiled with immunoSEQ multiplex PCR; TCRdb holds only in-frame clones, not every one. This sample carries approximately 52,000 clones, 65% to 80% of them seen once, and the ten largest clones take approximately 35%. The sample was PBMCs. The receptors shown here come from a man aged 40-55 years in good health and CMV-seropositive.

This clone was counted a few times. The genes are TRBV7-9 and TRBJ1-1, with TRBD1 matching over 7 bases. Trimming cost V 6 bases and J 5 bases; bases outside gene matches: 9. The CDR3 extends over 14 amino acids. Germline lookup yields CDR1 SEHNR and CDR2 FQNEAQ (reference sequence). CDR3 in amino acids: CASSLQGGRTEAFF. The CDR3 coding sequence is TGTGCCAGCAGTCTCCAGGGGGGACGGACTGAAGCTTTCTTT.

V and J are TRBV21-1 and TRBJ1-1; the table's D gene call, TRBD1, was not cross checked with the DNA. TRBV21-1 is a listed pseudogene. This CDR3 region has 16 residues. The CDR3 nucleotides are TGTGCCAGCAGCAATTGGTGGCTGAATGTATGCACTGAAGCTTTCTTT. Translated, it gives CASSNWWLNVCTEAFF.

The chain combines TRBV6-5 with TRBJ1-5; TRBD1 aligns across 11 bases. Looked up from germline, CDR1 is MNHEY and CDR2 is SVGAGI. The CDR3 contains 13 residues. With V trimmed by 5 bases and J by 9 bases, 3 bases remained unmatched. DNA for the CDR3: TGTGCCAGCAGTCTGGACAGGGGGCGGCCCCAGCATTTT. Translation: CASSLDRGRPQHF.